The 7 T cell receptor beta chains presented below share a single source sample, sequenced in a study of blood T cell repertoires in COVID-19. This table comes from immunoSEQ multiplex PCR, and its TCRdb copy is limited to in-frame clones, with some not included. The table has 40,000 to 60,000 clones, more than 75% seen once. Sequenced input: peripheral blood. The receptors originated from a woman aged 55-70 years with acute or convalescent COVID-19.

The rearrangement joins TRBV5-1 to TRBJ2-1; 10 bases are a match to TRBD2. CDR1 and CDR2 (germline): SGHRS, YFSETQ. The V segment lost 0 bases and the J segment 4 bases; nucleotides outside the gene matches: 1. This CDR3 has 15 amino acids. The CDR3: CASSLELAGYNEQFF. The CDR3 nucleotides read TGCGCCAGCAGCTTGGAACTAGCGGGGTACAATGAGCAGTTCTTC.

This chain links TRBV14 with TRBJ1-1; D is uncertain. Germline CDR1 SGHDN, CDR2 FVKESK. The ends were cut back, 1 base at V and 7 bases at J, with 7 bases in the middle. The CDR3 length is 12 residues. The CDR3 reads CASSQGGVEAFF. CDR3 sequence (DNA): TGTGCCAGCAGCCAAGGGGGAGTTGAAGCTTTCTTT.

This clone was detected only once. The rearrangement joins TRBV19 to TRBJ2-1, with TRBD2 matching over 9 bases. The germline V gene encodes CDR1 LNHDA and CDR2 SQIVND (reference sequence). J gave up 2 bases and V 7 bases, and 3 bases lay outside the gene matches. The CDR3 runs 14 residues. DNA for the CDR3: TGTGCCAGTATGGCGGGAGGGGCCTACAATGAGCAGTTCTTC. Translation gives CASMAGGAYNEQFF.

The CDR3 loop reads CASMGGTGANQPQHF. CDR3 nucleotides: TGTGCCAGCATGGGTGGGACAGGAGCCAATCAGCCCCAGCATTTT. The chain employs TRBV6-5 and TRBJ1-5; 8 nucleotides align to TRBD1. Germline trimming cut 7 bases from V and 3 bases from J; bases unmatched to any gene: 8. Germline V CDR1 and CDR2: MNHEY, SVGAGI. The CDR3 length is 15 residues.

This clone was detected only a few times. The chain combines TRBV7-9 with TRBJ2-7, with D hard to call. Between the trimmed V and J ends, which lost 5 bases and 2 bases, there was a span of 10 bases. Germline CDR1 is SEHNR and CDR2 is FQNEAQ (reference sequence). The CDR3 sequence is 13 residues long. CDR3 region: CASSQTLPYEQYF. CDR3 DNA: TGTGCCAGCAGCCAGACTCTTCCCTACGAGCAGTACTTC.

Only one count was recorded for this clone. The J gene is TRBJ2-5, the V gene TRBV5-1, with 10 nucleotides matching TRBD1. Trimming cost V 3 bases and J 2 bases; bases outside gene matches: 4. CDR1 and CDR2 (germline): SGHRS, YFSETQ. This CDR3 spans 15 amino acids. CDR3 DNA: TGCGCCAGCAGCTGGGGACAGGGGTTTCAAGAGACCCAGTACTTC. Amino acids: CASSWGQGFQETQYF.

The table lists this clone with a count of one. The chain joins TRBV30 to TRBJ1-1; no firm D call. This CDR3 spans 14 amino acids. CDR1 and CDR2 (germline): GTSNPN, SVGIG (reference sequence). The germline V and J ends were trimmed by 2 bases and 3 bases, with 13 bases remaining between them. CDR3 amino acids: CAWSPTPGYTEAFF. CDR3 nucleotide sequence: TGTGCCTGGAGTCCGACTCCGGGGTACACTGAAGCTTTCTTT.